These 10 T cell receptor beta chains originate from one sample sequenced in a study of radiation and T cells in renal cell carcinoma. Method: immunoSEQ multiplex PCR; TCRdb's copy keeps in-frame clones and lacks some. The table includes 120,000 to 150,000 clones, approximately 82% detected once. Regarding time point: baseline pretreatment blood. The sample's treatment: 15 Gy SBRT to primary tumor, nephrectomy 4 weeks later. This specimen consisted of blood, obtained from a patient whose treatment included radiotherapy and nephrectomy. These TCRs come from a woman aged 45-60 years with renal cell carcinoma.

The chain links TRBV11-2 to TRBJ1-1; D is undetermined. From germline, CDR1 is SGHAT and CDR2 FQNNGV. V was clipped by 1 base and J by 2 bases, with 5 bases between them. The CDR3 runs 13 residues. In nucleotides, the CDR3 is TGTGCCAGCAGCTTAGTCAGAAACACTGAAGCTTTCTTT. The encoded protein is CASSLVRNTEAFF.

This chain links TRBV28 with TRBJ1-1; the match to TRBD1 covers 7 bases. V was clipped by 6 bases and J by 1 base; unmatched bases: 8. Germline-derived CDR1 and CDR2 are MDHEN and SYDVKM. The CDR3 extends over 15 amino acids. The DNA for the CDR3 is TGTGCCAGCAGAAGAGAGGGGGCGCGGAACACTGAAGCTTTCTTT. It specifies CASRREGARNTEAFF.

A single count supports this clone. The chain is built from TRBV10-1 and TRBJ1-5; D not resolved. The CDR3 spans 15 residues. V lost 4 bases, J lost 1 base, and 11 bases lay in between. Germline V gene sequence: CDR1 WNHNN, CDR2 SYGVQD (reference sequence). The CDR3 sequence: CASSVPGSSNQPQHF. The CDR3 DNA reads TGCGCCAGCAGTGTCCCGGGATCGAGCAATCAGCCCCAGCATTTT.

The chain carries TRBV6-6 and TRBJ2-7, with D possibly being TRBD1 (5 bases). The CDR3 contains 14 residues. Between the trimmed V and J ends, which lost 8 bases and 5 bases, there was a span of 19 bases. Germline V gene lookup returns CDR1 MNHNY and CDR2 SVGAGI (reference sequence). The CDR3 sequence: CASLNLGRENEQYF. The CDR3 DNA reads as TGTGCCAGCCTCAATTTGGGGCGAGAAAACGAGCAGTACTTC.

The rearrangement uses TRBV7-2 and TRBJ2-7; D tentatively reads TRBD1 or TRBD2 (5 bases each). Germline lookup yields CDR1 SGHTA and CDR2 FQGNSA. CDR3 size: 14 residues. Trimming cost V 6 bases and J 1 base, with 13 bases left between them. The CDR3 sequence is CASRLRDVSYEQYF. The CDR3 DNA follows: TGTGCCAGCAGACTCCGGGACGTATCCTACGAGCAGTACTTC.

CDR3 loop: CASSLRPENYGYTF. In DNA form, the CDR3 reads TGTGCCAGCAGCCTTCGACCGGAAAACTATGGCTACACCTTC. The J gene is TRBJ1-2, the V gene TRBV7-2; D call uncertain. V lost 5 bases and J 2 bases, leaving 12 bases between the germline ends. Germline CDR1 is SGHTA and CDR2 is FQGNSA. CDR3 length equals 14 residues.

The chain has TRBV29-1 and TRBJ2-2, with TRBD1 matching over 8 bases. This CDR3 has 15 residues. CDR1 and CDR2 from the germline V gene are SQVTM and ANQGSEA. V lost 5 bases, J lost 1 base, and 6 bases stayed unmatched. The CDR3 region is CSVRQGTRNTGELFF. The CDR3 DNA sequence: TGCAGCGTTAGACAGGGGACTCGGAACACCGGGGAGCTGTTTTTT.

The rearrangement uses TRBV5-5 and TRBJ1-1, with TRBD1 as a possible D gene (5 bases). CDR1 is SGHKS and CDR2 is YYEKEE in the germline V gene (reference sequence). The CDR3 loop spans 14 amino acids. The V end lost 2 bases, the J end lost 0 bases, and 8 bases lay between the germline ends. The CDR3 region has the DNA TGTGCCAGCAGCTTTGGGGGTCTGAACACTGAAGCTTTCTTT. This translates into CASSFGGLNTEAFF.

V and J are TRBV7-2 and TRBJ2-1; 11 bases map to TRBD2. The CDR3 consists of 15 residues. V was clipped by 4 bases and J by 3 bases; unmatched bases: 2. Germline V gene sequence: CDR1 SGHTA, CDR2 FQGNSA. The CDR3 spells CASSSTSGNYNEQFF. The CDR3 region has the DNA TGTGCCAGCAGCTCGACTAGCGGGAACTACAATGAGCAGTTCTTC.

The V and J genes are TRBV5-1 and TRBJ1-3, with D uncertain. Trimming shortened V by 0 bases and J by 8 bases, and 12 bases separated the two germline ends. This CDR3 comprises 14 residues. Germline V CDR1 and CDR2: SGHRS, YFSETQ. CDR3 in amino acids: CASSLARREDTIYF. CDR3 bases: TGCGCCAGCAGCTTGGCTCGGAGGGAGGACACCATATATTTT. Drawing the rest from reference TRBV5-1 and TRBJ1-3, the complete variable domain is KAGVTQTPRYLIKTRGQQVTLSCSPISGHRSVSWYQQTPGQGLQFLFEYFSETQRNKGNFPGRFSGRQFSNSRSEMNVSTLELGDSALYLCASSLARREDTIYFGEGSWLTVV.